One sample yielded the 17 T cell receptor beta chains listed below, sequenced in a study of vaccination and CD4 T cells after COVID-19 (dated by TCRdb to between 2021 and 2022). Library prep was done by PCR. The data were produced on an Illumina iSeq 100. At the Johns Hopkins FTIC core, DNA from the cultured CD4+ T cells underwent TCR sequencing with the Oncomine TCR Beta short-read assay. TCRdb ran its own pipeline on the public reads, namely fastp trimming at Q25 and MiXCR clone calling, and kept in-frame beta chains. Each CDR3 protein appears once, grouped with its most common genes and DNA. The sample data list around 21,000 distinct CDR3 sequences, and around 50% of these were observed just once. The ten biggest clones cover about 10% of the sample. For these TCRs, the target antigens are not known. The intended sense of this specimen's treatment or condition label: roughly ten-day PBMC culture with coronavirus spike peptide pools or control peptides (ViraFEST assay).

Specimen: CD4+ T cells from blood, cultured in vitro. The receptors were sampled from a human donor who had recovered from COVID-19.

This chain links TRBV6-1 with TRBJ2-7; D gene ambiguous. The CDR3 extends over 13 amino acids. Looked up from germline, CDR1 is MNHNS and CDR2 is SASEGT. Trimming pared 5 bases from V and 0 bases from J, leaving 8 bases between. DNA of the CDR3: TGTGCCAGCAGTACGTGGTCCTCCTACGAGCAGTACTTC. Its protein product is CASSTWSSYEQYF.

The V and J genes are TRBV7-2 and TRBJ1-2; tentative D call: TRBD1 (5 bases). Germline V gives CDR1 SGHTA, CDR2 FQGNSA. Trimming took 1 base from V and 7 from J, leaving 19 bases between them. The CDR3 length is 16 residues. The CDR3 sequence is CASSLGGPGTNSGYTF. The CDR3, as DNA: TGTGCCAGCAGCTTAGGAGGGCCGGGGACGAATAGTGGCTACACCTTC. The full variable domain, with the rest looked up from reference TRBV7-2 and TRBJ1-2, is GAGVSQSPSNKVTEKGKDVELRCDPISGHTALYWYRQSLGQGLEFLIYFQGNSAPDKSGLPSDRFSAERTGGSVSTLTIQRTQQEDSAVYLCASSLGGPGTNSGYTFGSGTRLTVV.

This clonotype was observed once. The chain recombines TRBV7-3 with TRBJ1-1; a possible D gene is TRBD1 (5 bases). Germline values: CDR1 SGHTA, CDR2 FQGTGA. Trimming removed 5 bases at V and 1 base at J, with 14 bases between. The CDR3 is made up of 15 amino acids. In nucleotides, the CDR3 is TGTGCCAGCAGCCCCCGCGGAGGACAGAACACTGAAGCTTTCTTT. It yields the protein CASSPRGGQNTEAFF.

The chain has TRBV7-8 and TRBJ1-1; the D is unclear. Trimming cost V 1 base and J 0 bases, with 12 bases left between them. The V gene's germline CDR1 is SGHVS and CDR2 FQNEAQ. This CDR3 comprises 16 residues. This CDR3 is CASSLGAALLNTEAFF. The CDR3 region has the DNA TGTGCCAGCAGCTTAGGTGCCGCACTCCTGAACACTGAAGCTTTCTTT.

The chain joins TRBV18 to TRBJ1-2, with a weak D call TRBD1 (5 bases). Germline assignment: CDR1 KGHSH and CDR2 LQKENI. This CDR3 is built from 12 residues. V gave up 5 bases and J gave up 4 bases, with 8 bases separating them. CDR3 protein: CASSMDTYGYTF. CDR3 nucleotide sequence: TGTGCCAGCTCAATGGACACCTATGGCTACACCTTC.

This clonotype occurred a few times. CDR3 sequence: CASSSPRSTGREKLFF. CDR3 in DNA: TGTGCCAGCAGCTCCCCCAGATCCACAGGGCGGGAAAAACTGTTTTTT. This chain connects TRBV7-9 to TRBJ1-4, with a weak D call TRBD1 (6 bases). Trimming stripped 4 bases from V and 8 bases from J, with 20 bases between. The CDR3 extends over 16 amino acids. Per germline, CDR1 SEHNR and CDR2 FQNEAQ (reference sequence).

This chain connects TRBV12-3 or TRBV12-4 to TRBJ2-2, with D tentatively TRBD2 (6 bases). V was pared by 2 bases and J by 3 bases, with 13 bases between. The CDR3 runs 16 residues. The CDR3 is CASSLRPGGYTGELFF. The CDR3 DNA reads TGTGCCAGCAGTTTAAGGCCCGGGGGTTACACCGGGGAGCTGTTTTTT.

The chain couples TRBV10-3 to TRBJ2-5; TRBD1 aligns across 8 bases. Trimming at V came to 6 bases and at J to 4 bases, leaving 4 bases not matched to a gene. CDR3 length: 13 amino acids. CDR1 is ENHRY, CDR2 SYGVKD, per germline. The chain's CDR3 is CAISVQGGETQYF. The CDR3 nucleotides are TGTGCCATCAGCGTACAGGGGGGAGAGACCCAGTACTTC.

The chain has TRBV5-5 and TRBJ2-3; 7 positions match TRBD1. The CDR3 is made up of 15 amino acids. V shed 4 bases and J 3 bases; nucleotides not matched to a gene: 8. Germline V gene data show CDR1 as SGHKS and CDR2 as YYEKEE (reference sequence). CDR3: CASSPRQGQTDTQYF. In DNA form, the CDR3 reads TGTGCCAGCAGCCCCCGACAGGGCCAGACAGATACGCAGTATTTT.

This rearrangement joins TRBV7-9 to TRBJ2-7; D remains unclear. CDR1 and CDR2 from the germline V gene are SEHNR and FQNEAQ (reference sequence). The CDR3 is 13 amino acids. V was cut by 0 bases and J by 5 bases, with 8 bases left in between. The CDR3 protein is CASSLAPPHEQYF. For the CDR3, the DNA is TGTGCCAGCAGCTTAGCCCCTCCCCACGAGCAGTACTTC.

The chain employs TRBV7-2 and TRBJ1-5, with D hard to call. CDR1 and CDR2 from the germline V gene are SGHTA and FQGNSA. Trimming took off 1 base at V and 5 bases at J, with 6 bases between the two ends. This CDR3 has 13 residues. The CDR3 DNA reads as TGTGCCAGCAGCTTAGTAGAAGATCAGCCCCAGCATTTT. The encoded protein is CASSLVEDQPQHF.

The chain has TRBV6-1 and TRBJ1-2, with D possibly TRBD1 on 5 matching bases. Germline V gene lookup returns CDR1 MNHNS and CDR2 SASEGT. This CDR3 contains 13 residues. V was clipped by 6 bases and J by 6 bases, with 14 bases between them. CDR3 DNA sequence: TGTGCCAGCAGCCGGGGTTTGGGGCATGGCTACACCTTC. Translating gives CASSRGLGHGYTF.

The rearrangement links TRBV5-1 to TRBJ1-2; D ambiguous. This CDR3 has 12 residues. Germline CDR1 reads SGHRS; CDR2 reads YFSETQ. Deletions cut 1 base from V and 8 bases from J, with 9 bases between. The DNA for the CDR3 is TGCGCCAGCAGCTTGCGTGGGGAAGGCTACACCTTC. It specifies CASSLRGEGYTF.

The gene calls are TRBV15 and TRBJ2-4; TRBD1 matches at 9 bases. Germline values: CDR1 LNHNV, CDR2 YYDKDF (reference sequence). This CDR3 spans 17 amino acids. Trimming at V came to 0 bases and at J to 7 bases, leaving 10 bases not matched to a gene. CDR3 sequence (DNA): TGTGCCACCAGCAGAGATACCGGGACAGGGAGGGGGAACATTCAGTACTTC. As protein: CATSRDTGTGRGNIQYF.

The chain joins TRBV30 to TRBJ1-2, with a tentative D call TRBD1 (5 bases). CDR1 is GTSNPN, CDR2 SVGIG, per germline (reference sequence). The V and J ends lost 3 bases and 5 bases respectively, with 13 bases between them. The CDR3 totals 13 residues. The CDR3 spells CAWSAGTVYGYTF. The CDR3 bases are TGTGCCTGGAGCGCGGGGACGGTTTATGGCTACACCTTC.

The chain has TRBV30 and TRBJ1-5, with 8 bases that match TRBD1. V trimming: 1 base; J trimming: 2 bases; junction bases outside the gene matches: 10. Germline V lookup: CDR1 GTSNPN, CDR2 SVGIG (reference sequence). The CDR3 consists of 17 residues. The CDR3 protein is CAWSALPPTGGNQPQHF. DNA for the CDR3: TGTGCCTGGAGTGCCTTACCCCCGACAGGGGGCAATCAGCCCCAGCATTTT.

The rearrangement joins TRBV20-1 to TRBJ1-1; 8 bases match TRBD1. The V gene's germline CDR1 is DFQATT and CDR2 SNEGSKA (reference sequence). The CDR3 consists of 12 residues. With V trimmed by 6 bases and J by 11 bases, 11 bases remained unmatched. The chain's CDR3 is CSARPRNRGAFF. The CDR3 bases are TGCAGTGCCAGACCTAGAAACAGGGGGGCTTTCTTT.